This T cell receptor (beta chain) was sequenced during a study of human T cells and chemical hapten exposure. This clonotype was counted many times. Each CDR3 protein is one row after TCRdb ran MiXCR on the RACE reads. The data hold approximately 100,000 distinct CDR3 sequences, with roughly a tenth observed a single time. Time point noted: patch test 2, 6 weeks after DPC sensitization. Treatment meaning: therapeutic diphenylcyclopropenone sensitization with weekly scalp DPC. The CDR3 is made up of 13 amino acids. The germline V gene encodes CDR1 LGHNA and CDR2 YSLEER. With 8 bases removed from V and 4 bases from J, the gap between germline ends came to 15 bases.

The clonotype was recovered from a woman in her 40s with alopecia areata. Some clones in this sample may be carry-over from other donors' samples. V gene TRBV4-3 combines with J gene TRBJ2-7, with TRBD2 as a possible D gene (5 bases). The material sequenced was whole blood, taken in connection with sensitization to the hapten diphenylcyclopropenone (DPC). As DNA, the CDR3 is TGCGCCAGCGGACGAGGCCCGGGGTACGAGCAGTACTTC. This encodes CASGRGPGYEQYF.